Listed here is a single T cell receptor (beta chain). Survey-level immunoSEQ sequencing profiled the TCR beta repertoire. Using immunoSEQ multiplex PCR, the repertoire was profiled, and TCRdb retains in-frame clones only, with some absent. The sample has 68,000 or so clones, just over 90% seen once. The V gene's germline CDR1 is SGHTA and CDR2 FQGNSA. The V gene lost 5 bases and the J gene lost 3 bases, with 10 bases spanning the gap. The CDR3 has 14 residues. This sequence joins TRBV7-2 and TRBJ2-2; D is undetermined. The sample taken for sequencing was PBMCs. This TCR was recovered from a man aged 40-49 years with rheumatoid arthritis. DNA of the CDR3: TGTGCCAGCAGCCCGAGGACCCACACCGGGGAGCTGTTTTTT. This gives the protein CASSPRTHTGELFF.